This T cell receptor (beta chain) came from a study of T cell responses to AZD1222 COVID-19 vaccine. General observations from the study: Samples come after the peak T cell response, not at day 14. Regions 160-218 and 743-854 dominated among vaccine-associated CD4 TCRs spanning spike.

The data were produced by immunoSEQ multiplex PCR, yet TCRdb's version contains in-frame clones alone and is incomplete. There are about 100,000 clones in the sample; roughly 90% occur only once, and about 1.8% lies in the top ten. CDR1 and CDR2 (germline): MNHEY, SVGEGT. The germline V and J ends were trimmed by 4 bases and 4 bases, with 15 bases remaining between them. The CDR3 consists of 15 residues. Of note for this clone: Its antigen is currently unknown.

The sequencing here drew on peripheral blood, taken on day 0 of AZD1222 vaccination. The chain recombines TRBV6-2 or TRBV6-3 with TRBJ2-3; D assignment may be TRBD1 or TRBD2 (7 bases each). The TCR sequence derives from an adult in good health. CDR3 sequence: CASSSYRGGSDTQYF. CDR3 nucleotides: TGTGCCAGCAGTTCCTACAGGGGAGGGTCAGATACGCAGTATTTT.